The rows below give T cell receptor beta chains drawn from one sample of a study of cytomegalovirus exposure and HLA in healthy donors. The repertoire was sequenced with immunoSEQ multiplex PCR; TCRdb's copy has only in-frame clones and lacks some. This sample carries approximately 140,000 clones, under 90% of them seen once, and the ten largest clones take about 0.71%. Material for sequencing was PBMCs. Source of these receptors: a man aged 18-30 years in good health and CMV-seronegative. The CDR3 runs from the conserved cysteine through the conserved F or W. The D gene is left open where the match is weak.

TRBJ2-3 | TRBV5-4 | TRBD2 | CASRRGTSGGRGDTQYF
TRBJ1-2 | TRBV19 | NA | CASSIDQTFKKAAGYTF
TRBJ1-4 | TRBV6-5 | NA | CASSYRQGQEKLFF
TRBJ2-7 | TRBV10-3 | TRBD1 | CAITRDSQQYF
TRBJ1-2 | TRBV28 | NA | CASSLGQRYGYTF
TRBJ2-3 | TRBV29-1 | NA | CSVDDPLRVTDTQYF
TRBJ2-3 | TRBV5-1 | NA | CASSSQSVDTQYF
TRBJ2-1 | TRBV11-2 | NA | CASSTVAGASSYNEQFF
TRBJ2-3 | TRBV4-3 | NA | CASSHVPGDTQYF
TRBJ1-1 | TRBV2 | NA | CASWRVLNTEAFF
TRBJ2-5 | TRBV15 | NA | CATSRDAGVGAGWETQYF
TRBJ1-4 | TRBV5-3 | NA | CARSLLRRGRGSRFNEKLFF
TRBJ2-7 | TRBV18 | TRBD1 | CASSPVEQRQGAYEQYF
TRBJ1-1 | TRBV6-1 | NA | CASSEDFTEAFF
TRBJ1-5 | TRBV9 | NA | CASSPTSGGSNQPQHF
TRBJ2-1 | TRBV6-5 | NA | CASRPGSGPYNEQFF
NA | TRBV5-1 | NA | CASSAGQSGGPSSYEQYF
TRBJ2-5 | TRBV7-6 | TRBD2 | CASSQSGGPGQETQYF
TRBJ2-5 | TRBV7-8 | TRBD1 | CASSSRQGAREETQYF
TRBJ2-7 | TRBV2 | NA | CASSEWRVGTYEQYF
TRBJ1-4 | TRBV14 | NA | CASSQDQARVGEKLFF
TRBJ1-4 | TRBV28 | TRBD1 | CASRSGQGAEKLFF
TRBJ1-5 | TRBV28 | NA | CASSPDRNNQPQHF
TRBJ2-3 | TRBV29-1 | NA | CSARGAGGTDTQYF
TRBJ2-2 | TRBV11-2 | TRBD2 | CASSSPLRSGAGELFF
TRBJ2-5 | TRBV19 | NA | CASQDSSETQYF
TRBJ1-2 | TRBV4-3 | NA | CASSQDLVMRTGSFGGYTF
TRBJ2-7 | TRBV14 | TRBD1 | CASSQQGVLGEQYF
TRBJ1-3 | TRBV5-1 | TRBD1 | CASSWRRPGQGGSGNTIYF
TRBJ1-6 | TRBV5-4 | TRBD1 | CASSMDRGNSPLHF
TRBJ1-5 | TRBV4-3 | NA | CASSQELGGAGQPQHF
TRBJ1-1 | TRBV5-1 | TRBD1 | CASSKDRGYTEAFF
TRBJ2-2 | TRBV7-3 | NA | CASSPYRVINTGELFF
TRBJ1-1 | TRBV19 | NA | CASSGQYEAFF
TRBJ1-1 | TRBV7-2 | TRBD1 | CASSWKHRDRAFF
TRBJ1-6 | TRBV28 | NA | CASSIPRQTINSPLHF
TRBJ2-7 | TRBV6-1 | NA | CASSEAARYEQYF
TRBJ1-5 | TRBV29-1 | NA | CSVGGNSNQPQHF
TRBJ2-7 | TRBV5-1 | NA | CASSSQAGGEQYF
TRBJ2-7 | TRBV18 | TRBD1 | CASSPRDRVSIEQYF
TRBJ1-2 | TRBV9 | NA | CASSVALWEQGNYGYTF
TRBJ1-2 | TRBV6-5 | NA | CASSFQGKVYGYTF
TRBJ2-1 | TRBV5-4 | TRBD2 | CASSGSGGFYNEQFF
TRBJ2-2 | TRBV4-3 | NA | CASSQDPQGSTGELFF
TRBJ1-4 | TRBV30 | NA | CAWRPLKPTNNEKLFF
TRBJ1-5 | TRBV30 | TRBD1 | CAWSPKLGQINQPQHF
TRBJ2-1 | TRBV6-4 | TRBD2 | CASSGTSGGANEQFF
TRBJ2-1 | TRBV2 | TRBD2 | CASSGLAAGRLNEQFF
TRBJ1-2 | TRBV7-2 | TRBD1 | CASSLARQGGHYGYTF
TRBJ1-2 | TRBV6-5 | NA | CASSLGRLGGYTF
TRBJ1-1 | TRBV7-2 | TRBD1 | CASSMGQGHGTEAFF
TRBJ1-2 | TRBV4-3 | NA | CASSQHQGSYGYTF
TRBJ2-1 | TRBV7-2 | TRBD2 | CASTPTGGGNEQFF
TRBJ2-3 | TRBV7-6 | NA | CASSPKLSGGTDTQYF
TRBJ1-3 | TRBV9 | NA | CASSVEQPYEGRRSTSGNTIYF